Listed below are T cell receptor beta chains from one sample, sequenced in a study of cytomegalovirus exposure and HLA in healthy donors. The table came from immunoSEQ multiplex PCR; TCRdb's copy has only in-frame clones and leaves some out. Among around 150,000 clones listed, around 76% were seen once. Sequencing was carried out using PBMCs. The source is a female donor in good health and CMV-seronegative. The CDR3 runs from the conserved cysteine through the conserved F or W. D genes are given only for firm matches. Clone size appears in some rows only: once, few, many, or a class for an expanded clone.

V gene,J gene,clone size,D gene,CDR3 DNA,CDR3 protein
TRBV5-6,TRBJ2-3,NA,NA,TGTGCCAGCAGCTTGGACTCCACAGATACGCAGTATTTT,CASSLDSTDTQYF
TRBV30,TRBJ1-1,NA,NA,TGTGCCTGGAGTGTAGAGGGGGTTTACACTGAAGCTTTCTTT,CAWSVEGVYTEAFF
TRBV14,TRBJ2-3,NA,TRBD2,TGTGCCAGCAGCCGAATAGCGGGAGGTGGAGATACGCAGTATTTT,CASSRIAGGGDTQYF
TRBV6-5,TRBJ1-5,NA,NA,TGTGCCAGCAGGGGGGCCGGCAATCAGCCCCAGCATTTT,CASRGAGNQPQHF
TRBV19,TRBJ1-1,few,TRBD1,TGTGCCAGTAGTATTCTGACAGGGGGCACGAACACTGAAGCTTTCTTT,CASSILTGGTNTEAFF
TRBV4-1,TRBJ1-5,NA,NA,TGCGCCAGCAGCCAAGATCCGCCGAGGGGGGGCATCCAGCCCCAGCATTTT,CASSQDPPRGGIQPQHF
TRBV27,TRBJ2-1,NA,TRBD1,TGTGCCAGCAGTTTATCACGGGACAGGGACCCACTCTCCTACAATGAGCAGTTCTTC,CASSLSRDRDPLSYNEQFF
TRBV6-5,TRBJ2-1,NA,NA,TGTGCCAGCAGTTACTCCAGTTACGTGTTCTTC,CASSYSSYVFF
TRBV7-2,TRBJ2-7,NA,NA,TGTGCCAGCAGCCTTGGGACTTGGAGCTCCTACGAGCAGTACTTC,CASSLGTWSSYEQYF
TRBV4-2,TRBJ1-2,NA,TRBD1,TGTGCCAGCAGCCAACCAGTACAGGGGGCTAGGGGCTACACCTTC,CASSQPVQGARGYTF
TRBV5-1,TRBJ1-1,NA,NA,TGCGCCAGCAGCACGAACAGGGCGAACACTGAAGCTTTCTTT,CASSTNRANTEAFF
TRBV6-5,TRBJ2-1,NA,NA,TGTGCCAGCAGTTACACCCACAGCTCCTACAATGAGCAGTTCTTC,CASSYTHSSYNEQFF
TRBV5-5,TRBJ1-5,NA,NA,TGTGCCAGCAGCTTGGAGGGGGTTGCGGGCAATCAGCCCCAGCATTTT,CASSLEGVAGNQPQHF
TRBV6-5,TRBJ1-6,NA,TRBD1,TGTGCCAGCAGTCGTCCGGGACAGGGGTATTCACCCCTCCACTTT,CASSRPGQGYSPLHF
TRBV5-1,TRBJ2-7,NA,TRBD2,TGCGCCAGCAGCTATACTAGCGGGAACTACGAGCAGTACTTC,CASSYTSGNYEQYF
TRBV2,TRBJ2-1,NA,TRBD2,TGTGCCAGCAGTGAAGCAACGGGGGGGTTCAATGAGCAGTTCTTC,CASSEATGGFNEQFF
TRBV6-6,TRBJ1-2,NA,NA,TGTGCCAGCAGTTACGGCGACAGTTCCAACTATGGCTACACCTTC,CASSYGDSSNYGYTF
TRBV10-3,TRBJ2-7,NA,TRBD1,TGTGCCATCCGCTCGGTAGGACAGGGGACCTACGAGCAGTACTTC,CAIRSVGQGTYEQYF
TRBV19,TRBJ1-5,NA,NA,TGTGCCAGTAGTAAGGGGGATAGCAATCAGCCCCAGCATTTT,CASSKGDSNQPQHF
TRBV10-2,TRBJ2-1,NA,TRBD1,TGCGCCAGCGAAGCCTCCGGGACAGGGGACAATGAGCAGTTCTTC,CASEASGTGDNEQFF
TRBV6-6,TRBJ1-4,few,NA,TGTGCCAGCAGCCAGAATGAAAAACTGTTTTTT,CASSQNEKLFF
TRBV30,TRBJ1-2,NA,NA,TGTGCCTTTCCTAAGACCACAGGGTCCGGAGGCTACACCTTC,CAFPKTTGSGGYTF
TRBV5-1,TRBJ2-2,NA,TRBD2,TGCGCCAGCAGCAGTGGGACTAGCTTCGGCGGGGAGCTGTTTTTT,CASSSGTSFGGELFF
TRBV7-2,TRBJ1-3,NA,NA,TGTGCCAGCAGCTTAAATCTCCCTTCCGGGGGATTAGGAAACACCATATATTTT,CASSLNLPSGGLGNTIYF
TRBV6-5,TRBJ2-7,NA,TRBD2,TGTGCCAGCAGTTACCTGGGACTACACTACTTC,CASSYLGLHYF
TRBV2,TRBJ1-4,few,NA,TGTGCCACCAACCGGGTCGTGGATGAAAAACTGTTTTTT,CATNRVVDEKLFF
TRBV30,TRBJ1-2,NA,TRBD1,TGTGCCTGGAGTCGCAGCGCCGGGACAGAGGGCAGCTACACCTTC,CAWSRSAGTEGSYTF
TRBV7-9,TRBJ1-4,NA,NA,TGTGCCAGCAGCCGGGGGGGAATGGCTAATGAAAAACTGTTTTTT,CASSRGGMANEKLFF
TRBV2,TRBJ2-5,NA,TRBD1,TGTGCCAGCAGTGGGGACAGGGGGAAAGAGACCCAGTACTTC,CASSGDRGKETQYF
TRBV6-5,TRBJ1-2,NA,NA,TGTGCCAGCAGTTGGGGCAATTCGGACTATGGCTACACCTTC,CASSWGNSDYGYTF
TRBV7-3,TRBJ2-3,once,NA,TGTGCCAGCAGCCTCGGGACTCTTCCACCAGATACGCAGTATTTT,CASSLGTLPPDTQYF
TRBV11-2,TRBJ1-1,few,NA,TGTGCCAGCAGCTTCACGGTGAACACTGAAGCTTTCTTT,CASSFTVNTEAFF
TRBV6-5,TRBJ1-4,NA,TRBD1,TGTGCCGCGGGCCGGGACAGTAATGAAAAACTGTTTTTT,CAAGRDSNEKLFF
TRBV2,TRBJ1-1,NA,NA,TGTGCCAGCAGTGGGCAGGCCGACCCGAACACTGAAGCTTTCTTT,CASSGQADPNTEAFF
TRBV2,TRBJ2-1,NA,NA,TGTGCCAGCAGTGACGAGGGGGTGGGGGAGCAGTTCTTC,CASSDEGVGEQFF
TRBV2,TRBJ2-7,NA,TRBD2,TGTGCCAGCAATATAGCGGGAGGGCCGTACGAGCAGTACTTC,CASNIAGGPYEQYF
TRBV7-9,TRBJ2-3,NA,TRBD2,TGTGCCAGCAGCTTAGAAGCGGGACGGTATACGCAGTATTTT,CASSLEAGRYTQYF
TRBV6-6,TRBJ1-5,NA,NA,TGTGCCAGCAGTTACTCGCGGGATAGCAATCAGCCCCAGCATTTT,CASSYSRDSNQPQHF
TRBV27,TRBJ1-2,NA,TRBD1,TGTGCCAGCGAGGGAAGTGGGGACAGGATTAACTATGGCTACACCTTC,CASEGSGDRINYGYTF
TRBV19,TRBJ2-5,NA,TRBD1,TGTGCCAGTAGTAGAGACAGGGCTGAGACCCAGTACTTC,CASSRDRAETQYF
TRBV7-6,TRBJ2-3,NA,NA,TGTGCCAGCAGCTTAGTCCTAGCTGCAGATACGCAGTATTTT,CASSLVLAADTQYF
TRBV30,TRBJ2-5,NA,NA,TGTGCCTGGAGCCAAACTAGCTTGGAGACCCAGTACTTC,CAWSQTSLETQYF
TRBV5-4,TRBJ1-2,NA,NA,TGTGCCAGCAGCCATACAGCCACCCTAGCGGACTATGGCTACACCTTC,CASSHTATLADYGYTF
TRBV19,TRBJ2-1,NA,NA,TGTGCCAGTATGCAATCGGACAGACACAATGAGCAGTTCTTC,CASMQSDRHNEQFF
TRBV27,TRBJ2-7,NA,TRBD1,TGTGCCAGCAGTCTCGACAGGGGCTACGAGCAGTACTTC,CASSLDRGYEQYF